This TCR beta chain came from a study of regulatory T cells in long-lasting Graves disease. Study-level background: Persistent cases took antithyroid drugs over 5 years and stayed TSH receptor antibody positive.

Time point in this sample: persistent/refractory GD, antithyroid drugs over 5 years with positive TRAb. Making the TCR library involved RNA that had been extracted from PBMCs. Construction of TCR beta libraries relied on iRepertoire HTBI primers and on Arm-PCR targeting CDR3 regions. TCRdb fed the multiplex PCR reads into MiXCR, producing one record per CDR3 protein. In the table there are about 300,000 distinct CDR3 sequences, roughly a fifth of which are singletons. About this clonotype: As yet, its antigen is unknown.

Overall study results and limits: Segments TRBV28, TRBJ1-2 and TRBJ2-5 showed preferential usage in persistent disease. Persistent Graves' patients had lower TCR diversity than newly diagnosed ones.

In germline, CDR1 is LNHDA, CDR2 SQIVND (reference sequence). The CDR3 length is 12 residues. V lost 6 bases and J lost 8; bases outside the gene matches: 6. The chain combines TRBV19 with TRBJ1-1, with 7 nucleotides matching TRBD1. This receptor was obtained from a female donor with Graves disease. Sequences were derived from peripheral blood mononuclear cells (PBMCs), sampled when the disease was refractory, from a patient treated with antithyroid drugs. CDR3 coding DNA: TGTGCCAGTAGAAATCGACAGGGAGAAGCTTTCTTT. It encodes CASRNRQGEAFF.